This T cell receptor (beta chain) stems from a study of blood T cells in healthy people across ages. General study findings and limits: A strong correlation was seen between TCR beta diversity and naive T cell percentage. The authors considered diversity estimates from one million T cells to be underestimates.

The junction had 6 bases not matched to a gene; V was cut back by 7 bases and J by 14 bases. The CDR3 has 11 amino acids. This clonotype was counted a single time. Its antigen is currently unknown. Sample-barcoded 5' priming and a J-beta primer mix drove a second PCR of about 6 to 12 cycles. TCRdb processed the 5' RACE reads anew with MiXCR; each CDR3 protein has one entry. The sample has approximately 800,000 distinct CDR3 sequences, under 40% seen once. The rearrangement joins TRBV12-3 or TRBV12-4 to TRBJ2-1; 9 positions match TRBD2. Material: blood. This receptor was identified in a man between 18 and 29 years old in good health. The CDR3 is CASKYSGGKFF. Written as DNA, the CDR3 is TGTGCCAGCAAATACAGCGGGGGGAAGTTCTTC.